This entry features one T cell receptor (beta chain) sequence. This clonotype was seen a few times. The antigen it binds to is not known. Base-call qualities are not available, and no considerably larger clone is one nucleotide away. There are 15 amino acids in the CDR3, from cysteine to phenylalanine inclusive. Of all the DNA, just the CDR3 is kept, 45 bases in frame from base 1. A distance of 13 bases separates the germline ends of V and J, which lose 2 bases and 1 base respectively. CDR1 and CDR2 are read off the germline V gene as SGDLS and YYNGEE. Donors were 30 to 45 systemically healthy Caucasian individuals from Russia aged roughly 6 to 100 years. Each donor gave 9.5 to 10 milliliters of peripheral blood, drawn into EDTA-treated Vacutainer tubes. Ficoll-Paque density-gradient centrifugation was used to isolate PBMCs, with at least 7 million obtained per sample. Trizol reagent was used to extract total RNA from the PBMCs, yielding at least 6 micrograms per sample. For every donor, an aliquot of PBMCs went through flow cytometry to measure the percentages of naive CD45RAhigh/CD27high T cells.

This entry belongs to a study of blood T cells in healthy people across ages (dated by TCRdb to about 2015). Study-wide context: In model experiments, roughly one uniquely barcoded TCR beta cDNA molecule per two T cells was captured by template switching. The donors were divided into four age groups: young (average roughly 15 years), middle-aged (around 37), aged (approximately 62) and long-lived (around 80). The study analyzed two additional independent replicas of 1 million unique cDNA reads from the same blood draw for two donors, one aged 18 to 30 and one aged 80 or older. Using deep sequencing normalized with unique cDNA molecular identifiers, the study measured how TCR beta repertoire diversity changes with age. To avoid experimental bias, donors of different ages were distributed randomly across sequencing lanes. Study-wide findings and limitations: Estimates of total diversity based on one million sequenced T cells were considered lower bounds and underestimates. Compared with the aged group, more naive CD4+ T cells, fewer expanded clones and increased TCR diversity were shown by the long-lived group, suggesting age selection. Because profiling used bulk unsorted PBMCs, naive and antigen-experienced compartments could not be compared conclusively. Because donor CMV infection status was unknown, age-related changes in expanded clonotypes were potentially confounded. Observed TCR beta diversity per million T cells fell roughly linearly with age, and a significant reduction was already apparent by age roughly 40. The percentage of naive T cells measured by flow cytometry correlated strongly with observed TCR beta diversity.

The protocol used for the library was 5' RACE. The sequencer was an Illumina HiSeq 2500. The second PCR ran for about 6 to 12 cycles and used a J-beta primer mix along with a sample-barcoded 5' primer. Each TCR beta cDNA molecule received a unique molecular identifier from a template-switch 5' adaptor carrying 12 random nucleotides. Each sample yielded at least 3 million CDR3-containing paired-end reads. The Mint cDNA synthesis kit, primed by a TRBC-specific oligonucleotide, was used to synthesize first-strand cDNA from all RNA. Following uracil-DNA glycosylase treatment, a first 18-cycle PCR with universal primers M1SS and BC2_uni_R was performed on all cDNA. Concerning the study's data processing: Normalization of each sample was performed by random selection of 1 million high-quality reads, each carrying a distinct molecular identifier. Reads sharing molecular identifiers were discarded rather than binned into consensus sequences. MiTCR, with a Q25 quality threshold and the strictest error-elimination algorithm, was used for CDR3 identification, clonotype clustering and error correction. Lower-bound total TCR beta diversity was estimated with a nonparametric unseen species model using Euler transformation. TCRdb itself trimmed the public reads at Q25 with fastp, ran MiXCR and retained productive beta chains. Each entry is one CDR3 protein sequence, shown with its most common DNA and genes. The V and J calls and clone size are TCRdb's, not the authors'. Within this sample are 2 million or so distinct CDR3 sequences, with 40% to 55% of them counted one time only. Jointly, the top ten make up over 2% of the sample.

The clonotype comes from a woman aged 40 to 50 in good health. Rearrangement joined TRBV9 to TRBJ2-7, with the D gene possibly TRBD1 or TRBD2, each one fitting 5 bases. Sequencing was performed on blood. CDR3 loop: CASSVDPGPSYEQYF. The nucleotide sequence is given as TGTGCCAGCAGCGTTGATCCGGGACCTTCCTACGAGCAGTACTTC. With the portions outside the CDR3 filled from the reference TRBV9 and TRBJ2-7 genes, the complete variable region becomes DSGVTQTPKHLITATGQRVTLRCSPRSGDLSVYWYQQSLDQGLQFLIQYYNGEERAKGNILERFSAQQFPDLHSELNLSSLELGDSALYFCASSVDPGPSYEQYFGPGTRLTVT.